This TCR beta chain was recorded in a study of shared clonotypes between healthy human individuals. V was shortened by 1 base and J by 3 bases, with 15 bases between the two germline ends. The germline gives CDR1 MGHRA, CDR2 YSYEKL. There are 16 residues in the CDR3. Only one count was recorded for this clone. In the study's own analysis: ImmunoSEQ gave junction-only sequences without quality scores, so filtering differed. Libraries were prepared by immunoSEQ multiplex PCR; TCRdb keeps only in-frame clonotypes and omits some of them. V and J calls and clone size are those listed in that table; D and trimming were worked out from the DNA. The table includes approximately 98,000 clones, about 71% detected once.

Sequenced input: memory CD8+ T cells sorted from blood. Subset specified: CD45RO+ cells pooled with CCR7-negative TemRA cells. This clonotype originated in a woman aged 25 to 39 in good health. The chain combines TRBV4-1 with TRBJ1-1; tentative D call: TRBD1 (6 bases). CDR3 in amino acids: CASSQGPGVVDTEAFF. CDR3 bases: TGCGCCAGCAGCCAAGGGCCAGGGGTTGTCGACACTGAAGCTTTCTTT.